Each of the 3 T cell receptor beta chains below was sequenced from the same sample in a study of T cells in localized non-small cell lung cancer. Clones were sequenced by immunoSEQ multiplex PCR, and TCRdb holds only the in-frame ones, with some missing. This table has thousands of clones, about 33% appearing once. This material consisted of normal lung tissue next to the tumor, taken before any cancer treatment. The receptor set was obtained from a man aged 40-75 years with stage I lung adenocarcinoma.

V usage is TRBV6-8 and J usage is TRBJ2-2; TRBD2 matches at 9 bases. Germline lookup yields CDR1 MNHGY and CDR2 SAAAGT. The CDR3 runs 16 residues. V trimming: 5 bases; J trimming: 1 base; junction bases outside the gene matches: 5. In nucleotides, the CDR3 is TGTGCCAGCAGTCCCCAAGCGGGAGGGAACACCGGGGAGCTGTTTTTT. Translated, it gives CASSPQAGGNTGELFF.

This clone counts as medium-sized. The V gene is TRBV11-3, the J gene TRBJ2-7; 9 bases fit TRBD2. Germline V CDR1 and CDR2: SGHNT, YENEEA. CDR3 length: 17 amino acids. V gave up 5 bases and J gave up 0 bases; unmatched junction bases: 11. The CDR3 DNA is TGTGCCAGCAGCCTTGGGGCAGCGGGAGGTTTCTCCTACGAGCAGTACTTC. Amino acids: CASSLGAAGGFSYEQYF.

This clone was seen just once. The chain couples TRBV29-1 to TRBJ2-7, with 9 bases that match TRBD2. V shed 5 bases, J shed 4 bases, and the junction held 9 bases outside the gene matches. The CDR3 runs 14 residues. The germline CDR1 and CDR2 sequences are SQVTM and ANQGSEA. CDR3 sequence (DNA): TGCAGCGTTATCTTACTAGCGGGTGCGTACGAGCAGTACTTC. Its protein is CSVILLAGAYEQYF.